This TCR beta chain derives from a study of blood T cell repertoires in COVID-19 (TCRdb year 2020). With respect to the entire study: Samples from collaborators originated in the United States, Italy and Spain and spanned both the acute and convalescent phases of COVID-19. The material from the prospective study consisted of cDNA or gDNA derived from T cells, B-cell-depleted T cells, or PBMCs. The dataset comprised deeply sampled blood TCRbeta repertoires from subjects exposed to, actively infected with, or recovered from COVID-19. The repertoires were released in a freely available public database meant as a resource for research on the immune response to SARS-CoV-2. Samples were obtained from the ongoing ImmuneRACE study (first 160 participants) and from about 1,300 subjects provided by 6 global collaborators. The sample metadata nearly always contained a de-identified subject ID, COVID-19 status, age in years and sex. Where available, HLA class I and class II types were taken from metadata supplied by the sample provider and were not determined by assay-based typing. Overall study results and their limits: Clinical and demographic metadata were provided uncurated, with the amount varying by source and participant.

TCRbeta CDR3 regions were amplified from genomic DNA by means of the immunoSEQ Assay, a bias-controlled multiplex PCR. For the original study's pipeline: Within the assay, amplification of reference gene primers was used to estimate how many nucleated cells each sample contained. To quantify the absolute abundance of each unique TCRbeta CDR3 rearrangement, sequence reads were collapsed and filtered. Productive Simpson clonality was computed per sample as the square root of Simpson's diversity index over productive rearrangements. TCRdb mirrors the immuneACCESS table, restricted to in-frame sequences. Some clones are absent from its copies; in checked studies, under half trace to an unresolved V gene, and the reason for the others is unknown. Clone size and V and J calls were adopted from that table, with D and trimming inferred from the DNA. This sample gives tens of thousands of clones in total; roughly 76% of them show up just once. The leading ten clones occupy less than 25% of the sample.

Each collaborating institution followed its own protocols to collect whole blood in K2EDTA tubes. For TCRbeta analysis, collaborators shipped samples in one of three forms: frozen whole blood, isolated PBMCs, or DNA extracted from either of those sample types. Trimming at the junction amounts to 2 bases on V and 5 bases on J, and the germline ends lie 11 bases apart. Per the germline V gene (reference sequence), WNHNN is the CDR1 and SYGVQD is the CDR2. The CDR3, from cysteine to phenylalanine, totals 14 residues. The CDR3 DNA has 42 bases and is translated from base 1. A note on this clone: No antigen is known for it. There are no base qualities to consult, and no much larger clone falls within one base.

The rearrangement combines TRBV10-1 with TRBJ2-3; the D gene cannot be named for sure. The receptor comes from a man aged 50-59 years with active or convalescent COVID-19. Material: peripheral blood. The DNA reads TGCGCCAGCAGTGAGGGAAGTTCAGGAGATACGCAGTATTTT. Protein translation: CASSEGSSGDTQYF.